A selection of T cell receptor beta chains follows, all from one sample in a study of control samples from healthy donors and cancer patients. Using immunoSEQ multiplex PCR, the repertoire was profiled, and TCRdb retains in-frame clones only, with some absent. Found here are around 200,000 clones, 91% of them singletons; the top ten hold more than 1.3%. The sequenced sample consisted of blood. The receptors derive from a woman between 25 and 40 years old in good health. CDR3s include the opening cysteine and the closing phenylalanine or tryptophan. D genes are given only for firm matches. Not every row has a clone size; where given, it reads once, few, many or a size class.

>TRBV12-3/TRBV12-4|TRBD1|TRBJ2-1|.
TGTGCCAGCACCCCGGACAGGGATGAGCAGTTCTTC
CASTPDRDEQFF
>TRBV7-3|.|TRBJ1-2|.
TGTGCCAGCAGCCCAGGGAACTATGGCTACACCTTC
CASSPGNYGYTF
>TRBV5-1|.|TRBJ1-1|.
TGCGCCAGCAGGGAAACCATGAACACTGAAGCTTTCTTT
CASRETMNTEAFF
>TRBV4-2|TRBD2|TRBJ2-1|.
TGTGCCAGCAGCCAAGATGAAACTAGCGGGGGGAGACTCAATGAGCAGTTCTTC
CASSQDETSGGRLNEQFF
>TRBV29-1|TRBD2|TRBJ2-1|.
TGCAGCGTTGAGGGCGGGAGGGAGTCCTACAATGAGCAGTTCTTC
CSVEGGRESYNEQFF
>TRBV25-1|TRBD2|TRBJ2-1|.
TGTGCCAGCAGTGTACTAGCGGGAGTCTACAATGAGCAGTTCTTC
CASSVLAGVYNEQFF
>TRBV28|TRBD1|TRBJ1-2|.
TGTGCCAGCAGTGAACAGGGGGCTGAGGGCTACACCTTC
CASSEQGAEGYTF
>TRBV12-3/TRBV12-4|.|TRBJ2-4|.
TGTGCCAGCAGTTTCGGGGACCTAAACATTCAGTACTTC
CASSFGDLNIQYF
>TRBV2|.|TRBJ1-1|.
TGTGCCACCGGAACAGGGCTCACTGAAGCTTTCTTT
CATGTGLTEAFF
>TRBV6-4|.|TRBJ2-3|once
TGTGCCAGCAGTGACAGCCCCACAGATACGCAGTATTTT
CASSDSPTDTQYF
>TRBV4-1|.|TRBJ1-4|.
TGCGCCAGCAGCCAAGGGAAGCCTAATGAAAAACTGTTTTTT
CASSQGKPNEKLFF
>TRBV9|TRBD1|TRBJ1-1|.
TGTGCCAGCAGCGTATACGACAGGGGAAAAACTGAAGCTTTCTTT
CASSVYDRGKTEAFF
>TRBV27|.|TRBJ1-2|.
TGTGCCAGCAGTCCAGGACCCTATGGCTACACCTTC
CASSPGPYGYTF
>TRBV28|TRBD1|TRBJ2-7|.
TGTGCCAGCAGGATCCCGGGACAGCTATTTAGCGAGCAGTACTTC
CASRIPGQLFSEQYF
>TRBV6-6|.|TRBJ1-5|.
TGTGCCAGCAGTCGGACAGAGTATAGCAATCAGCCCCAGCATTTT
CASSRTEYSNQPQHF
>TRBV7-8|TRBD1|TRBJ1-5|.
TGTGCCAGCAGCGTAACAGGGGAGGCTCAGCCCCAGCATTTT
CASSVTGEAQPQHF
>TRBV18|TRBD1|TRBJ1-5|.
TGTGCCAGCTCACCGACAGGGGGGAATCAGCCCCAGCATTTT
CASSPTGGNQPQHF
>TRBV4-2|TRBD1|TRBJ1-1|once
TGTGCCAGCAGCCAGACAGGGGCGGGTACTGAAGCTTTCTTT
CASSQTGAGTEAFF
>TRBV7-2|.|TRBJ1-1|.
TGTGCCAGCAGCCACCGGACACTGAACACTGAAGCTTTCTTT
CASSHRTLNTEAFF
>TRBV24-1|TRBD1|TRBJ2-7|.
TGTGCCACCAGTGATTTTCCAGGGGGCGCGAACGAGCAGTACTTC
CATSDFPGGANEQYF